These 6 T cell receptor beta chains came from one sample sequenced in a study of T cell responses to AZD1222 COVID-19 vaccine. TCRdb's copy holds only in-frame clones and misses some; the assay was immunoSEQ multiplex PCR. The data show about 78,000 clones, just over 90% seen once. The specimen was peripheral blood, collected 28 days after the second AZD1222 dose. The origin of the receptors is an adult who received the AZD1222 COVID-19 vaccine.

This rearrangement joins TRBV6-5 to TRBJ2-1; TRBD2 matches 8 bases. The length of the CDR3 is 14 residues. V dropped 8 bases and J dropped 5; count of bases not matched to a gene: 8. CDR1 MNHEY and CDR2 SVGAGI come from the germline V gene. The CDR3 region is CASGKREHDNEQFF. In DNA, the CDR3 is TGTGCCAGCGGAAAGCGGGAGCATGACAATGAGCAGTTCTTC.

The chain is built from TRBV9 and TRBJ1-2, with TRBD1 identical over 7 bases. The CDR3 contains 19 residues. With V trimmed by 2 bases and J by 3 bases, 19 bases remained unmatched. Germline loops: CDR1 SGDLS, CDR2 YYNGEE. The CDR3 is CASSVTRGWTGKGDYGYTF. In nucleotides, the CDR3 is TGTGCCAGCAGCGTCACAAGGGGGTGGACAGGCAAAGGGGACTATGGCTACACCTTC.

The chain links TRBV7-3 to TRBJ1-4; D possibly corresponds to TRBD1 (5 bases). Germline assignment: CDR1 SGHTA and CDR2 FQGTGA. V was trimmed by 3 bases and J by 7 bases, leaving 9 bases between them. CDR3 size: 13 residues. The CDR3 reads CASSLDIGEKLFF. The CDR3 nucleotides are TGTGCCAGCAGCTTGGACATCGGTGAAAAACTGTTTTTT.

The rearrangement links TRBV2 to TRBJ1-3; 8 bases align to TRBD1. Germline lookup yields CDR1 SNHLY and CDR2 FYNNEI. The V gene end was trimmed by 5 bases and the J gene end by 0 bases; junction bases not matched to a gene: 3. The CDR3 spans 15 residues. Here the CDR3 reads CASSYRGTSGNTIYF. The CDR3 DNA sequence: TGTGCCAGCAGTTACAGGGGGACCTCTGGAAACACCATATATTTT.

In its sample, this clone was seen once. The genes are TRBV7-9 and TRBJ1-2; 10 bases match TRBD1. Germline CDR1 and CDR2: SEHNR and FQNEAQ (reference sequence). Trimming removed 5 bases from V and 0 bases from J; junction bases left unmatched: 3. The CDR3 loop spans 15 amino acids. CDR3 protein: CASSEGTGANYGYTF. The CDR3 coding sequence is TGTGCCAGCAGCGAAGGGACAGGGGCTAACTATGGCTACACCTTC.

The CDR3 DNA follows: TGTGCCAGCAGCTCGCTGACAGGGCCCACTGAAGCTTTCTTT. It specifies CASSSLTGPTEAFF. This chain links TRBV5-8 with TRBJ1-1; 7 bases align to TRBD1. J was trimmed by 4 bases and V by 3 bases; bases with no gene match: 6. The CDR3 loop spans 14 amino acids. CDR1 SGHTS and CDR2 YDEGEE come from the germline V gene.